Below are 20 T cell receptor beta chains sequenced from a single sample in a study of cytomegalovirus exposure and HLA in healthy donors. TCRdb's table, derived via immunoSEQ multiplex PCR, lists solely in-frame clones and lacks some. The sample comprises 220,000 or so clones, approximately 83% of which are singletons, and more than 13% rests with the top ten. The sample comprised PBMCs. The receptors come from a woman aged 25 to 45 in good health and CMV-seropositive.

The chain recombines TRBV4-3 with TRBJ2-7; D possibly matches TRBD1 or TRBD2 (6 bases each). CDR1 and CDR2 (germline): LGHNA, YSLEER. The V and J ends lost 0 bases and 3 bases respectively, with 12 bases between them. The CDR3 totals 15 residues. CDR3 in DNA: TGCGCCAGCAGCCAAGAAACAGGGAGGTTCTACGAGCAGTACTTC. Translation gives CASSQETGRFYEQYF.

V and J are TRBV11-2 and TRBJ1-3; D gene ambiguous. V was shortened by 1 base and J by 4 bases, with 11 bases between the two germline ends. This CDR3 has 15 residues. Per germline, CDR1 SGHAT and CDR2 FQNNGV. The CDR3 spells CASSLGQLLGNTIYF. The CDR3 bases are TGTGCCAGCAGCTTAGGGCAGCTACTGGGAAACACCATATATTTT.

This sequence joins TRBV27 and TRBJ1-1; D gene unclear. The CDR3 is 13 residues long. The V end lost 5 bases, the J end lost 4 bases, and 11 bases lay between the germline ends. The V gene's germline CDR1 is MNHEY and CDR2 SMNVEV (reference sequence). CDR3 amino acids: CASSPGPGTEAFF. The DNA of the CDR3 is TGTGCCAGCAGTCCTGGACCGGGCACTGAAGCTTTCTTT.

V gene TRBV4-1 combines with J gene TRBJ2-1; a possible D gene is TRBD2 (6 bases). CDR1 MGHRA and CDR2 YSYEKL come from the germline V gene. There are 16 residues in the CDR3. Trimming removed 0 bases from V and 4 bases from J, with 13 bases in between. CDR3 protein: CASSQEPSGPYNEQFF. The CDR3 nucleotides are TGCGCCAGCAGCCAAGAACCCAGCGGGCCATACAATGAGCAGTTCTTC.

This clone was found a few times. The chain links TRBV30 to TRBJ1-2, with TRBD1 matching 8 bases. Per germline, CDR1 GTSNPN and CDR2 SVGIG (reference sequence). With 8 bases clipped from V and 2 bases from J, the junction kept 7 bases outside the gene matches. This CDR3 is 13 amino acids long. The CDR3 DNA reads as TGTGCCGAAAGACAGGGGCAAAACTATGGCTACACCTTC. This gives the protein CAERQGQNYGYTF.

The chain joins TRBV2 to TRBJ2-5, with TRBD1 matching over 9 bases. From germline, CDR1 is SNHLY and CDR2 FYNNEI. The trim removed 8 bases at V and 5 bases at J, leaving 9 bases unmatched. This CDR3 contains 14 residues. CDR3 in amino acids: CASLAQGAKETQYF. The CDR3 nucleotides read TGTGCCAGCCTGGCACAGGGGGCCAAGGAGACCCAGTACTTC.

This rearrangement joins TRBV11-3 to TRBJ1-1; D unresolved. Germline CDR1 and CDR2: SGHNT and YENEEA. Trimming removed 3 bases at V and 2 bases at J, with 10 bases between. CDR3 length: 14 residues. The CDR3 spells CASSFGSLNTEAFF. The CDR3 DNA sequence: TGTGCCAGCAGCTTTGGGTCACTTAACACTGAAGCTTTCTTT.

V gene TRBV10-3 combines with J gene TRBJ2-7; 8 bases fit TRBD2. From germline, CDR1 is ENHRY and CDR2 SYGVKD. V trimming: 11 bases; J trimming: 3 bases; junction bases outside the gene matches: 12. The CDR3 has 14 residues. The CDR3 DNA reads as TGTGCCTCCCGGGGGGGAGGGAGTGTCTACGAGCAGTACTTC. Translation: CASRGGGSVYEQYF.

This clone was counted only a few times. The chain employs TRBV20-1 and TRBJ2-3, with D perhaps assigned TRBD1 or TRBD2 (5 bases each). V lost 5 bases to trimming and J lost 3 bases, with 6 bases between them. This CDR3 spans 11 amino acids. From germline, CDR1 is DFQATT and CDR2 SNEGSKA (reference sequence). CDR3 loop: CSAWGTDTQYF. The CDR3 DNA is TGCAGTGCTTGGGGGACAGATACGCAGTATTTT.

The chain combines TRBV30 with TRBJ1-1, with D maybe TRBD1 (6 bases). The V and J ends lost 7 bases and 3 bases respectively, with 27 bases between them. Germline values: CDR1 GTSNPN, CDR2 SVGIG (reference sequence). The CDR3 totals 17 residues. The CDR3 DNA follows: TGTGCCTCGACCCCATCACCGAAAGGGGGGACGTACACTGAAGCTTTCTTT. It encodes CASTPSPKGGTYTEAFF.

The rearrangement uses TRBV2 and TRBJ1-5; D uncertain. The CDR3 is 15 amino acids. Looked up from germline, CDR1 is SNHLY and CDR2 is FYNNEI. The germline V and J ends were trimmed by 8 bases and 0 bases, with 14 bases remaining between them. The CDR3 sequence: CASAGRLLSNQPQHF. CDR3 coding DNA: TGTGCCAGCGCGGGCCGTCTCCTTAGCAATCAGCCCCAGCATTTT.

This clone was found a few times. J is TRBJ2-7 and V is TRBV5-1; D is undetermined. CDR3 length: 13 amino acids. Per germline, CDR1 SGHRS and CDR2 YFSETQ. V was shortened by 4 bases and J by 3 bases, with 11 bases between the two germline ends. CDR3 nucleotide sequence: TGCGCCAGCAGCGAGCTCGGTCGCTACGAGCAGTACTTC. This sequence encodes CASSELGRYEQYF.

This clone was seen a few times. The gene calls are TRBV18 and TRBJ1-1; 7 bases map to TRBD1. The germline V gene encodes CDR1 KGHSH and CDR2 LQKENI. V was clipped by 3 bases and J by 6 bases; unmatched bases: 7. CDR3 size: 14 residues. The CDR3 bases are TGTGCCAGCTCACCCGGACAGGAAATGGCTGAAGCTTTCTTT. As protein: CASSPGQEMAEAFF.

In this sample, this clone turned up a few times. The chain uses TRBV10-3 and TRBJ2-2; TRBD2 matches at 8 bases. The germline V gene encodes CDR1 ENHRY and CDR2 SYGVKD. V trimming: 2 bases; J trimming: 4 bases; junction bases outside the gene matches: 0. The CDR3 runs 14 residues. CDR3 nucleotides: TGTGCCATCAGTGAGAGCGGGAGCACCGGGGAGCTGTTTTTT. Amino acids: CAISESGSTGELFF.

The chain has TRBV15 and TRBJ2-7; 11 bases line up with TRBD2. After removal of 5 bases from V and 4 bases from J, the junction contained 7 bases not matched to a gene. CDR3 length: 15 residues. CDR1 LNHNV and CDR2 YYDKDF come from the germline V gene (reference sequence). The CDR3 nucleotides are TGTGCCACCAGCGGAACCGGGACTAGCGGATACGAGCAGTACTTC. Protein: CATSGTGTSGYEQYF.

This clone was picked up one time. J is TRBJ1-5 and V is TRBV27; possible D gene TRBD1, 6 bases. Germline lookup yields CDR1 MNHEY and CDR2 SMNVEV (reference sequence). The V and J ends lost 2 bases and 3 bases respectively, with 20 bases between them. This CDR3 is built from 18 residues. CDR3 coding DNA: TGTGCCAGCAGTTTAAGGGGCGGTGGCAGGGGCTTCAATCAGCCCCAGCATTTT. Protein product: CASSLRGGGRGFNQPQHF.

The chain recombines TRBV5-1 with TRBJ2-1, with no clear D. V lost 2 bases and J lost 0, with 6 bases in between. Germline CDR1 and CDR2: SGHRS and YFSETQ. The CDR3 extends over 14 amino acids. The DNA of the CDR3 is TGCGCCAGCAGCTTCAGCTACTCCTACAATGAGCAGTTCTTC. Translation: CASSFSYSYNEQFF. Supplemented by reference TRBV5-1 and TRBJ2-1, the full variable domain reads KAGVTQTPRYLIKTRGQQVTLSCSPISGHRSVSWYQQTPGQGLQFLFEYFSETQRNKGNFPGRFSGRQFSNSRSEMNVSTLELGDSALYLCASSFSYSYNEQFFGPGTRLTVL.

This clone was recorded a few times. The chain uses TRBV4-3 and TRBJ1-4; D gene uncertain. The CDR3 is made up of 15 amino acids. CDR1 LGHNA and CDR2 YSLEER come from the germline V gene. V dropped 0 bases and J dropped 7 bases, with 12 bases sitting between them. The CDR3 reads CASSQDGILSEKLFF. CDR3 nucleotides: TGCGCCAGCAGCCAAGATGGGATTTTGTCTGAAAAACTGTTTTTT.

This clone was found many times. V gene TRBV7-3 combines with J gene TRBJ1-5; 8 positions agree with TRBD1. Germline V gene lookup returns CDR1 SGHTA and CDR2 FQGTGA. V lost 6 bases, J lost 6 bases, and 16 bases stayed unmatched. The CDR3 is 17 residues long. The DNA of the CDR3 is TGTGCCAGCAGAACAAAGCGACGGCAGGGGGCTGGTCAGCCCCAGCATTTT. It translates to CASRTKRRQGAGQPQHF.

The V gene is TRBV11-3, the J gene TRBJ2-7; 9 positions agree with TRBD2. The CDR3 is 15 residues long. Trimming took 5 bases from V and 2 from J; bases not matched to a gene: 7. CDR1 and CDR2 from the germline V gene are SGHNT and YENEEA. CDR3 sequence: CASSHSASGTYEQYF. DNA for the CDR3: TGTGCCAGCAGCCACTCCGCTAGCGGGACCTACGAGCAGTACTTC.